These 27 T cell receptor beta chains share one sample of origin, sequenced in a study of T cell repertoires in cytomegalovirus infection. MiXCR, run by TCRdb on the reads, gives a single entry per CDR3 protein. The sample includes a few hundred thousand distinct CDR3 sequences, approximately 18% of them seen just once. The specimen sequenced was PBMCs. The receptors shown here come from a human donor in good health (CMV status not recorded). Some clones in this sample may be carry-over from other donors' samples.

This clonotype occurred a few times. The V call is TRBV5-1, the J call TRBJ2-1; D remains unclear. V lost 5 bases to trimming and J lost 1 base, with 16 bases between them. The CDR3 totals 16 residues. Germline V gives CDR1 SGHRS, CDR2 YFSETQ. The CDR3 DNA reads TGCGCCAGCAGGGAAAGCGCACCCCTTTCCTACAATGAGCAGTTCTTC. Its translation is CASRESAPLSYNEQFF.

V gene TRBV2 combines with J gene TRBJ2-7; D not resolved. With 5 bases removed from V and 0 bases from J, the gap between germline ends came to 14 bases. CDR1 is SNHLY, CDR2 FYNNEI, per germline. The CDR3 sequence is 15 residues long. CDR3 residues: CASSLGRRDSYEQYF. The CDR3 bases are TGTGCCAGCAGTTTAGGGCGTAGGGACTCCTACGAGCAGTACTTC.

The V gene is TRBV20-1, the J gene TRBJ1-2; a possible D gene is TRBD1 (6 bases). The germline V and J ends were trimmed by 6 bases and 7 bases, with 12 bases remaining between them. The CDR3 covers 11 residues. CDR1 and CDR2 from the germline V gene are DFQATT and SNEGSKA (reference sequence). DNA of the CDR3: TGCAGTGCGATGGGGGCGCGTGGCTACACCTTC. It codes for CSAMGARGYTF.

This clonotype has ten or more counts. The chain has TRBV7-2 and TRBJ2-7, with TRBD2 matching over 9 bases. CDR1 SGHTA and CDR2 FQGNSA come from the germline V gene. The CDR3 spans 14 residues. Losses at the gene ends were 3 bases for V and 4 bases for J; bases not matched to a gene: 4. The CDR3: CASSFLRGGYEQYF. The CDR3 DNA reads as TGTGCCAGCAGCTTCTTGCGGGGGGGTTACGAGCAGTACTTC.

This clonotype was counted only a few times. V usage is TRBV7-7 and J usage is TRBJ2-2; 7 bases map to TRBD2. The trim removed 1 base at V and 4 bases at J, leaving 6 bases unmatched. Germline V gene sequence: CDR1 SSHAT, CDR2 FNYEAQ (reference sequence). The CDR3 runs 16 residues. CDR3 sequence (DNA): TGTGCCAGCAGCTTAGGACTAGCTGGGGTCACCGGGGAGCTGTTTTTT. This encodes CASSLGLAGVTGELFF. The full variable domain, completed using reference TRBV7-7 and TRBJ2-2, is GAGVSQSPRYKVTKRGQDVTLRCDPISSHATLYWYQQALGQGPEFLTYFNYEAQPDKSGLPSDRFSAERPEGSISTLTIQRTEQRDSAMYRCASSLGLAGVTGELFFGEGSRLTVL.

The V gene is TRBV20-1, the J gene TRBJ1-1, with 7 bases lining up with TRBD1. This CDR3 contains 16 residues. Trimming took 6 bases from V and 10 from J; bases not matched to a gene: 23. Germline CDR1 is DFQATT and CDR2 is SNEGSKA (reference sequence). CDR3 DNA sequence: TGCAGTGCCCCACCCCTATCTGGGGCAGGGGGGACGGGAGCTTTCTTT. Residues: CSAPPLSGAGGTGAFF.

This clonotype was recorded many times. The genes are TRBV7-8 and TRBJ2-5, with 7 bases identical to TRBD2. Looked up from germline, CDR1 is SGHVS and CDR2 is FQNEAQ. V lost 0 bases to trimming and J lost 5 bases; unmatched junction nucleotides: 9. The CDR3 has 16 amino acids. The CDR3 sequence is CASSLAQREGGETQYF. CDR3 bases: TGTGCCAGCAGCTTAGCCCAGCGGGAAGGTGGGGAGACCCAGTACTTC. The full variable domain, its missing parts supplied by reference TRBV7-8 and TRBJ2-5, is GAGVSQSPRYKVAKRGQDVALRCDPISGHVSLFWYQQALGQGPEFLTYFQNEAQLDKSGLPSDRFFAERPEGSVSTLKIQRTQQEDSAVYLCASSLAQREGGETQYFGPGTRLLVL.

This clonotype has a handful of counts. V is TRBV12-3 or TRBV12-4 and J is TRBJ1-5; D gene ambiguous. There are 13 residues in the CDR3. V shed 6 bases and J shed 9 bases, with 15 bases lying between them. The CDR3 loop reads CASSFDTVRPQHF. CDR3 in DNA: TGTGCCAGCAGCTTTGACACGGTTCGGCCCCAGCATTTT.

Only a few counts were recorded for this clonotype. This chain links TRBV5-4 with TRBJ2-5; D is unresolved. V was pared by 1 base and J by 1 base, with 8 bases between. CDR3 size: 14 residues. CDR1 SGHNT and CDR2 YYREEE come from the germline V gene (reference sequence). CDR3 protein: CASSLRESQETQYF. DNA of the CDR3: TGTGCCAGCAGCTTGAGAGAGAGCCAAGAGACCCAGTACTTC.

The chain has TRBV18 and TRBJ1-4; no definite D call. Germline CDR1 KGHSH, CDR2 LQKENI. V shed 3 bases and J shed 8 bases, with 16 bases lying between them. The CDR3 has 15 amino acids. CDR3 region: CASSPLAGTGEKLFF. In DNA, the CDR3 is TGTGCCAGCTCACCCCTAGCGGGTACCGGCGAAAAACTGTTTTTT.

Of note for this clonotype: This CDR3 fails to terminate in the conserved phenylalanine or tryptophan, so it likely reflects a read error. The CDR3 DNA reads TGTGCCAGTAGTATGGGTAGCACTGAAGCTTTCCTT. Protein product: CASSMGSTEAFL. The chain employs TRBV19 and TRBJ1-1, with unresolved D. The CDR3 is 12 residues long. V shed 3 bases and J shed 4 bases, with 6 bases lying between them. CDR1 and CDR2 (germline): LNHDA, SQIVND (reference sequence).

The genes are TRBV20-1 and TRBJ2-3; TRBD2 matches 7 bases. Unmatched junction bases numbered 6, after V lost 1 base and J lost 2 bases. This CDR3 is built from 15 residues. The germline gives CDR1 DFQATT, CDR2 SNEGSKA (reference sequence). For the CDR3, the DNA is TGCAGTGCTAGAGTCCGGCGGGAGAACACAGATACGCAGTATTTT. Translation gives CSARVRRENTDTQYF.

This chain links TRBV6-1 with TRBJ2-3, with D tentatively TRBD2 (7 bases). The germline gives CDR1 MNHNS, CDR2 SASEGT. CDR3 length equals 14 residues. V was trimmed by 2 bases and J by 6 bases, leaving 12 bases between them. The CDR3 nucleotides are TGTGCCAGCAGTGAAACGGGGGGCCGGGATACGCAGTATTTT. Its translation is CASSETGGRDTQYF.

The chain has TRBV10-3 and TRBJ1-5; D remains ambiguous. Germline lookup yields CDR1 ENHRY and CDR2 SYGVKD. V lost 3 bases and J 5 bases, leaving 8 bases between the germline ends. The CDR3 has 13 amino acids. In nucleotides, the CDR3 is TGTGCCATCAGTGATCTGGGATATCAGCCCCAGCATTTT. Translating it yields CAISDLGYQPQHF.

Many counts were recorded for this clonotype. The chain recombines TRBV6-1 with TRBJ2-5; 12 bases agree with TRBD1. The CDR3 is 17 residues long. Germline CDR1 MNHNS, CDR2 SASEGT. J was trimmed by 5 bases and V by 6 bases; bases with no gene match: 13. CDR3 sequence: CASSYRPGQGALETQYF. CDR3 bases: TGTGCCAGCAGCTACAGGCCGGGACAGGGGGCTCTGGAGACCCAGTACTTC.

This clonotype was counted many times. This sequence joins TRBV7-8 and TRBJ2-7, with TRBD2 identical over 11 bases. V lost 4 bases to trimming and J lost 1 base; unmatched junction nucleotides: 9. Germline loops: CDR1 SGHVS, CDR2 FQNEAQ. This CDR3 is 17 amino acids long. This CDR3 is CASSSYSGRAGSYEQYF. The CDR3 nucleotides read TGTGCCAGCAGCTCCTATAGCGGGAGGGCCGGGTCCTACGAGCAGTACTTC.

This clonotype was detected many times. The rearrangement joins TRBV7-2 to TRBJ2-3, with 11 bases fitting TRBD2. This CDR3 comprises 14 residues. Germline V gene lookup returns CDR1 SGHTA and CDR2 FQGNSA. J was trimmed by 5 bases and V by 5 bases; bases with no gene match: 3. The CDR3 spells CASSQGLAGDTQYF. CDR3 sequence (DNA): TGTGCCAGCAGCCAAGGACTAGCGGGAGATACGCAGTATTTT.

The table lists this clonotype with a few counts. The chain has TRBV18 and TRBJ2-1; TRBD2 agrees at 13 bases. CDR3 length: 15 residues. V dropped 3 bases and J dropped 5; count of bases not matched to a gene: 1. Germline CDR1 reads KGHSH; CDR2 reads LQKENI. The CDR3 bases are TGTGCCAGCTCACCTGGACTAGCGGGAGACAATGAGCAGTTCTTC. It is translated as CASSPGLAGDNEQFF.

The genes are TRBV20-1 and TRBJ1-4; a possible D gene is TRBD1 (5 bases). Germline CDR1 reads DFQATT; CDR2 reads SNEGSKA (reference sequence). With 0 bases removed from V and 7 bases from J, the gap between germline ends came to 9 bases. This CDR3 region has 13 residues. The CDR3 is CSARDRGGEKLFF. The DNA of the CDR3 is TGCAGTGCTAGAGATCGCGGGGGTGAAAAACTGTTTTTT.

V and J are TRBV12-3 or TRBV12-4 and TRBJ2-5; 11 nucleotides match TRBD2. The CDR3 length is 16 residues. V lost 4 bases to trimming and J lost 4 bases; unmatched junction nucleotides: 8. The CDR3 region has the DNA TGTGCCAGCAGTTCAGGCTCTAGCGGGGGGACAGAGACCCAGTACTTC. The encoded protein is CASSSGSSGGTETQYF.

This clonotype appeared many times. This chain connects TRBV7-2 to TRBJ2-2; TRBD2 agrees at 9 bases. V dropped 6 bases and J dropped 5; count of bases not matched to a gene: 10. The CDR3 totals 16 residues. The germline CDR1 and CDR2 sequences are SGHTA and FQGNSA. CDR3 coding DNA: TGTGCCAGCAGGCGGACTAGCGCCGGCAGGACCGGGGAGCTGTTTTTT. Translation gives CASRRTSAGRTGELFF.

The V gene is TRBV18, the J gene TRBJ1-1, with a possible D match to TRBD1 (6 bases). This CDR3 has 14 residues. Germline CDR1 KGHSH, CDR2 LQKENI. V was cut by 3 bases and J by 4 bases, with 12 bases left in between. CDR3 coding DNA: TGTGCCAGCTCACCTGCCACAGGGTTCACTGAAGCTTTCTTT. It translates to CASSPATGFTEAFF.

This clonotype was detected ten times or more. The V call is TRBV7-6, the J call TRBJ2-5, with 7 bases identical to TRBD2. The ends lost 3 bases at V and 1 base at J; junction bases unmatched: 8. This CDR3 contains 16 residues. CDR1 and CDR2 (germline): SGHVS, FNYEAQ. CDR3 loop: CASSLGGRGFQETQYF. The DNA of the CDR3 is TGTGCCAGCAGCTTGGGCGGGAGAGGTTTCCAAGAGACCCAGTACTTC.

V is TRBV6-2 or TRBV6-3 and J is TRBJ2-1; no clear D. The CDR3 spans 15 residues. V lost 11 bases and J lost 4, with 21 bases in between. CDR1 MNHEY and CDR2 SVGEGT come from the germline V gene. Here the CDR3 reads CAATVGPVTYNEQFF. The CDR3 bases are TGTGCCGCCACAGTTGGTCCCGTCACTTACAATGAGCAGTTCTTC.

The table lists this clonotype with many counts. The CDR3 loop reads CASRRGGGRNTEAFF. DNA for the CDR3: TGCGCCAGCAGGCGAGGGGGTGGGCGGAACACTGAAGCTTTCTTT. The genes are TRBV4-1 and TRBJ1-1, with a weak D call TRBD1 (6 bases). The CDR3 consists of 15 residues. Germline CDR1 is MGHRA and CDR2 is YSYEKL. V lost 6 bases to trimming and J lost 1 base, with 15 bases between them.

The sample holds a few counts of this clonotype. The chain employs TRBV24-1 and TRBJ2-1; 7 positions match TRBD1. Germline V gives CDR1 KGHDR, CDR2 SFDVKD. The CDR3 length is 15 residues. V gave up 5 bases and J gave up 0 bases; unmatched junction bases: 3. The CDR3 DNA follows: TGTGCCACCAGTGTTGGGGACAGCTCCTACAATGAGCAGTTCTTC. Its protein is CATSVGDSSYNEQFF.

In this sample, this clonotype turned up many times. The chain recombines TRBV7-9 with TRBJ1-5; D remains ambiguous. This CDR3 has 13 residues. V lost 5 bases and J lost 6, with 11 bases in between. CDR1 and CDR2 (germline): SEHNR, FQNEAQ (reference sequence). The CDR3 DNA is TGTGCCAGCAGCGGAGGAGCTGGTCAGCCCCAGCATTTT. As protein: CASSGGAGQPQHF.